What follows describes a single T cell receptor (beta chain). The study used 98 million or so PBMCs per unsorted sample for genomic DNA. The J segment lost 2 bases and the V segment lost 8 bases, leaving 7 bases of the junction unmatched. The CDR3 covers 13 residues. Germline CDR1 reads GTSNPN; CDR2 reads SVGIG (reference sequence). These data come from a study of shared clonotypes between healthy human individuals. Researchers divided each subset's genomic DNA evenly across several immunoSEQ plates. TCRdb's copy holds only in-frame clones and misses some; the assay was immunoSEQ multiplex PCR. Of about 600,000 clones listed, around 77% were seen once; the top ten hold around 12%.

The source is a woman in her 40s in good health. Some clones in this sample may be carry-over from other donors' samples. The chain joins TRBV30 to TRBJ2-7; 9 nucleotides agree with TRBD1. The sequencing sample was made of PBMCs. The CDR3 DNA reads as TGTGCCGGCCGGGACAGGGCTCCCTACGAGCAGTACTTC. It specifies CAGRDRAPYEQYF.